This TCR beta chain was retrieved from a study of T cell repertoires in cytomegalovirus infection. Germline V CDR1 and CDR2: MNHEY, SMNVEV (reference sequence). The CDR3 covers 16 residues. Deletions cut 4 bases from V and 1 base from J, with 16 bases between. MiXCR was run by TCRdb on the reads, yielding one entry per CDR3 protein. Of 560,000 or so distinct CDR3 sequences in the sample, approximately 17% were seen once. In this sample, this clonotype turned up a few times. The origin of this receptor is a human donor in good health (CMV status not recorded). Some clones in this sample may be carry-over from other donors' samples. V is TRBV27 and J is TRBJ2-5; D is possibly TRBD2 (6 bases). Source material: CD8+ T cells from PBMCs. The CDR3 reads CASSYRARGLQETQYF. In DNA, the CDR3 is TGTGCCAGCAGTTATAGGGCGAGGGGACTCCAAGAGACCCAGTACTTC.